These T cell receptor beta chains were read from a single sample in a study of cytomegalovirus exposure and HLA in healthy donors. Method: immunoSEQ multiplex PCR; TCRdb's copy keeps in-frame clones and lacks some. There are approximately 120,000 clones in the sample; around 75% occur only once, and roughly 3.1% lies in the top ten. Specimen: PBMCs. The receptors shown here come from a man younger than 40 in good health and CMV-seronegative. CDR3s include the opening cysteine and the closing phenylalanine or tryptophan. The D gene is left open where the match is weak. A row's size may be missing; if present it is once, few, many or a size class.

d_call j_call v_call clone_size cdr3_length cdr3_nt cdr3_aa
TRBD1 TRBJ1-5 TRBV28 few 15 TGTGCCAGCAGTCTAACGGGACAGGGCAATCAGCCCCAGCATTTT CASSLTGQGNQPQHF
- TRBJ2-3 TRBV4-1 - 12 TGCGCCAGCAGCCACCATACAGATACGCAGTATTTT CASSHHTDTQYF
TRBD1 TRBJ2-3 TRBV4-3 - 16 TGCGCCAGCAGCAAGGGGACAGGGATTGGCACAGATACGCAGTATTTT CASSKGTGIGTDTQYF
TRBD2 TRBJ2-3 TRBV28 - 16 TGTGCCAGCAGTTTATTGACTAGCGGTATCACAGATACGCAGTATTTT CASSLLTSGITDTQYF
TRBD2 TRBJ2-7 TRBV28 - 18 TGTGCCAGCAGTTTAGGAGGATTAGCGGGGGGGCTTTTATACGAGCAGTACTTC CASSLGGLAGGLLYEQYF
- TRBJ2-3 TRBV7-9 - 14 TGTGCCAGCAGCTTGGAGGGAAGCACAGATACGCAGTATTTT CASSLEGSTDTQYF
- TRBJ1-5 TRBV28 - 13 TGTGCCAGCAGTTTTACAGGGAAGCAGCCCCAGCATTTT CASSFTGKQPQHF
TRBD1 TRBJ2-7 TRBV2 - 13 TGTGCCAGCAGTTGGGACAGGGGCTACGAGCAGTACTTC CASSWDRGYEQYF
TRBD1 TRBJ2-2 TRBV13 - 16 TGTGCCAGCAGCTTAGGGGGACAGATTATCACCGGGGAGCTGTTTTTT CASSLGGQIITGELFF
TRBD1 TRBJ1-1 TRBV6-5 few 15 TGTGCCAGCAGTTCTTACAGGGGCGTGAACACTGAAGCTTTCTTT CASSSYRGVNTEAFF
- TRBJ1-1 TRBV5-1 once 15 TGCGCCAGCAGCTCACTGACAACTTCGAACACTGAAGCTTTCTTT CASSSLTTSNTEAFF
TRBD2 TRBJ2-1 TRBV11-3 many 15 TGTGCCAGCAGCCAGGGAGGGGTTACCTACAATGAGCAGTTCTTC CASSQGGVTYNEQFF
- TRBJ1-2 TRBV28 - 14 TGTGCCAGCAGTTTTTTGGACAGAAACTATGGCTACACCTTC CASSFLDRNYGYTF
- TRBJ1-2 TRBV7-9 - 13 TGTGCCAGCAGCTTACGGGATTACTATGGCTACACCTTC CASSLRDYYGYTF